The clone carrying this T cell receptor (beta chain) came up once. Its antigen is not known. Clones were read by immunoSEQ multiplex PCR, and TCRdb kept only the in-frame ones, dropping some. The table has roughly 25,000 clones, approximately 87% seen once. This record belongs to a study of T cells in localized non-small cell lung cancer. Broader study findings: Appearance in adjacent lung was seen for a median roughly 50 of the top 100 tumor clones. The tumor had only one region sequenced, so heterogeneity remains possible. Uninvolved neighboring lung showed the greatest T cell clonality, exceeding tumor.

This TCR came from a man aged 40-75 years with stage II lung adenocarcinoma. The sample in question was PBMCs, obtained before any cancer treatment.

The DNA for the CDR3 is TGTGCCAGCAGTGTGGGGAGGTCCTACGAGCAGTACTTC. It codes for CASSVGRSYEQYF. This chain connects TRBV2 to TRBJ2-7; tentatively, D is TRBD2 (6 bases). Germline values: CDR1 SNHLY, CDR2 FYNNEI. V lost 4 bases, J lost 1 base, and 8 bases lay in between. The CDR3 loop spans 13 amino acids.